Below are 9 T cell receptor beta chains sequenced from a single sample in a study of T-cell reconstitution after alpha-beta-depleted transplantation in children. Preparation of the TCRbeta library was carried out with unique molecular identifiers. TCRdb re-called the PCR reads through MiXCR, storing one row per CDR3 protein. The table has about 640,000 distinct CDR3 sequences, around a sixth seen once; the top ten hold under 1.2%. Sequences were derived from PBMCs from the stem cell graft donor, sampled from the stem cell graft. The receptors stem from a human donor who donated a stem cell graft to a child with acute myeloid leukemia.

V and J are TRBV30 and TRBJ2-1; the match to TRBD2 covers 8 bases. V dropped 5 bases and J dropped 1; count of bases not matched to a gene: 1. This CDR3 has 13 amino acids. Germline values: CDR1 GTSNPN, CDR2 SVGIG (reference sequence). The CDR3 loop is CAWGGGSYNEQFF. The CDR3 nucleotides read TGTGCCTGGGGCGGGGGGTCCTACAATGAGCAGTTCTTC.

This clonotype has a count of ten or more. The rearrangement links TRBV7-2 to TRBJ2-5, with D possibly matching TRBD1 (5 bases). CDR1 is SGHTA, CDR2 FQGNSA, per germline. Deletions cut 5 bases from V and 0 bases from J, with 13 bases between. The length of the CDR3 is 15 residues. CDR3 DNA sequence: TGTGCCAGCAGCCGGCAGTCCAGGGACCAAGAGACCCAGTACTTC. Its protein product is CASSRQSRDQETQYF.

The chain joins TRBV12-3 or TRBV12-4 to TRBJ2-2; TRBD2 agrees at 8 bases. Trimming at V came to 7 bases and at J to 6 bases, leaving 4 bases not matched to a gene. The CDR3 is 13 amino acids. The CDR3 loop reads CASNPGGAGELFF. The CDR3 DNA is TGTGCCAGCAACCCGGGAGGGGCCGGGGAGCTGTTTTTT.

This clonotype was seen many times. V and J are TRBV29-1 and TRBJ2-2, with D perhaps assigned TRBD1 or TRBD2 (5 bases each). Trimming removed 6 bases at V and 2 bases at J, with 10 bases between. Germline V gives CDR1 SQVTM, CDR2 ANQGSEA. This CDR3 spans 13 amino acids. Written as DNA, the CDR3 is TGCAGCGTCCCGGGACCAAACACCGGGGAGCTGTTTTTT. Translated, it gives CSVPGPNTGELFF.

The genes are TRBV7-2 and TRBJ2-3; no definite D call. V shed 8 bases and J shed 2 bases, with 11 bases lying between them. The CDR3 spans 13 residues. Germline loops: CDR1 SGHTA, CDR2 FQGNSA. The CDR3 loop is CASGSLHTDTQYF. CDR3 bases: TGTGCCAGCGGCTCCCTCCACACAGATACGCAGTATTTT.

For this clonotype: A much more abundant neighbour one base away suggests this may be a read error. V usage is TRBV20-1 and J usage is TRBJ2-6, with 9 nucleotides matching TRBD1. This CDR3 has 16 residues. CDR1 and CDR2 (germline): DFQATT, SNEGSKA (reference sequence). This CDR3 is CSAGTGIYSVANVLTF. The CDR3 nucleotides are TGCAGTGCGGGGACAGGGATCTACTCTGTGGCCAACGTCCTGACTTTC.

This clonotype has a count of ten or more. The gene calls are TRBV20-1 and TRBJ2-7; D gene uncertain. The V gene's germline CDR1 is DFQATT and CDR2 SNEGSKA (reference sequence). This CDR3 comprises 13 residues. The V gene lost 6 bases and the J gene lost 0 bases, with 12 bases spanning the gap. DNA for the CDR3: TGCAGTGCCAAAAGTCCTAGCTCCTACGAGCAGTACGTC. It encodes CSAKSPSSYEQYV.

This clonotype was detected many times. Here the CDR3 DNA reads TGTGCCAGCAGTCAAGGTGGTTACGAGCAGTACGTC. Translation: CASSQGGYEQYV. This chain connects TRBV5-5 to TRBJ2-7; no reliable D call. This CDR3 is built from 12 residues. Trimming stripped 5 bases from V and 4 bases from J, with 10 bases between. Germline values: CDR1 SGHKS, CDR2 YYEKEE (reference sequence).

This clonotype was detected only a few times. V and J are TRBV13 and TRBJ1-5; possibly TRBD1 for D (6 bases). CDR3 length: 14 residues. Germline V CDR1 and CDR2: PRHDT, FYEKMQ (reference sequence). V lost 5 bases and J lost 1, with 9 bases in between. CDR3 protein: CASSRGASNQPQHF. For the CDR3, the DNA is TGTGCCAGCAGCCGGGGGGCGAGCAATCAGCCCCAGCATTTT.